The source of this T cell receptor beta chain is a study of control samples from healthy donors and cancer patients. Sequenced by immunoSEQ multiplex PCR; TCRdb stores in-frame clones only, minus some. Of 90,000 or so clones listed, about 88% are singletons. This receptor was obtained from a woman aged 70-85 years in good health. The sequenced sample consisted of blood.

The CDR3, as DNA: TGTGCCAGCAGCCCGGGAGGGACTAGAGGGGATACGCAGTATTTT. Translation gives CASSPGGTRGDTQYF. J is TRBJ2-3 and V is TRBV3-1 (or the pseudogene TRBV3-2); 8 nucleotides agree with TRBD2. CDR1 LGHDT and CDR2 YNNKEL come from the germline V gene (reference sequence). J was trimmed by 6 bases and V by 4 bases; bases with no gene match: 9. The CDR3 contains 15 residues.